This T cell receptor (beta chain) was captured in a study of cytomegalovirus exposure and HLA in healthy donors. Findings and limits, study-wide: Sequence variants that were highly shared formed a cluster that was likely a sequencing artifact.

Worth noting for this clone: Its antigen is unknown.

V dropped 4 bases and J dropped 9 bases, with 11 bases sitting between them. This CDR3 has 13 amino acids. Germline CDR1 SGHDT, CDR2 YYEEEE. 60 Vbeta and 13 Jbeta primers were used in PCR. The method was immunoSEQ multiplex PCR; TCRdb's version includes in-frame clones alone and lacks a portion of them. The table lists approximately 290,000 clones, about four fifths of them singletons, with around 0.33% in the top ten. This clonotype was sampled from a girl aged 2 to 10 in good health and CMV-seronegative. What was sequenced was PBMCs. J is TRBJ1-6 and V is TRBV5-6, with D unclear. The CDR3 protein is CASSAGVGSPLHF. The CDR3 nucleotides are TGTGCCAGCAGCGCCGGGGTGGGTTCACCCCTCCACTTT.